Listed here are 4 T cell receptor beta chains from one sample, sequenced in a study of blood T cells in healthy people across ages. Primers used in a second PCR of roughly 6 to 11 cycles were a sample-barcoded 5' primer and a J-beta primer mix. MiXCR, applied by TCRdb to the 5' RACE reads, yields one record per CDR3 protein. Among some 940,000 distinct CDR3 sequences, about 27% were seen once, and the ten largest hold approximately 10%. These same records also appear under a second study, on T cells of mothers and their children.

The sample comprised blood. The receptors come from a woman aged 40 to 50 in good health.

About this clonotype itself: Given a much more abundant clone one base away, this may be a read error. In DNA form, the CDR3 reads TGTGCCAGCAGCTTACCAAGGACAGGGGGACGCAAGCAGTACTTC. It specifies CASSLPRTGGRKQYF. The genes are TRBV5-6 and TRBJ2-7; 10 bases fit TRBD1. Germline lookup yields CDR1 SGHDT and CDR2 YYEEEE. The CDR3 runs to 15 residues. The ends lost 2 bases at V and 8 bases at J; junction bases unmatched: 10.

This clonotype showed up just a few times. V is TRBV6-2 or TRBV6-3 and J is TRBJ2-5, with a tentative D call TRBD2 (5 bases). The closer fit of TRBJ2-7 to the DNA end suggests the J call may be wrong. This CDR3 has 14 residues. Germline V gene lookup returns CDR1 MNHEY and CDR2 SVGEGT. CDR3 DNA sequence: TGTGCCAGCAGTTACGGCCCCCCCGGGAACGAGCAGTACTTC. Translated: CASSYGPPGNEQYF.

This clonotype was observed a few times. This rearrangement joins TRBV13 to TRBJ1-2, with TRBD1 as a possible D gene (5 bases). Trimming cost V 4 bases and J 4 bases, with 16 bases left between them. In germline, CDR1 is PRHDT, CDR2 FYEKMQ (reference sequence). The CDR3 has 15 residues. This CDR3 reads CASSSRDGGPYGYTF. The CDR3 coding sequence is TGTGCCAGCAGCTCCCGGGACGGCGGACCCTATGGCTACACCTTC.

The gene calls are TRBV7-2 and TRBJ2-5; maybe TRBD1 (5 bases). The germline gives CDR1 SGHTA, CDR2 FQGNSA. V shed 1 base and J shed 8 bases, with 8 bases lying between them. The CDR3 has 12 amino acids. Here the CDR3 reads CASSLDGATQYF. DNA for the CDR3: TGTGCCAGCAGCTTAGATGGGGCTACCCAGTACTTC.